The present T cell receptor (beta chain) was sequenced within a study of breast tumors, draining lymph nodes, adjacent tissues. General study findings and limits: Findings are consistent with lymph node origin and intratumoral expansion of most tumor T cells. Luminal-like breast cancer showed significantly greater tumor-nontumor repertoire similarity than basal-like breast cancer did. Tumor TCR diversity was below lymph nodes but above nontumor tissue.

The lymph nodes were axillary draining lymph nodes from breast cancer patients. This CDR3 region has 16 residues. The germline gives CDR1 SGHVS, CDR2 FQNEAQ. V was pared by 4 bases and J by 6 bases, with 12 bases of the junction left unmatched. This clonotype was counted a single time. Its antigen remains unknown. Using its own MiXCR run on the multiplex PCR reads, TCRdb lists one record per CDR3 protein. The table shows 150,000 to 200,000 distinct CDR3 sequences, with roughly 30% occurring only once. The sequence derives from a female donor with breast cancer. Some clones in this sample may be carry-over from other donors' samples. The sequenced material came from axillary lymph node tissue. This sequence joins TRBV7-8 and TRBJ2-3, with 8 bases aligning to TRBD2. DNA of the CDR3: TGTGCCAGCAGCTCGATAGCGGGAAGACCACGCGATACGCAGTATTTT. It yields the protein CASSSIAGRPRDTQYF.